This TCR beta chain appears in the sequencing data of a study of spatial heterogeneity in lung cancer. MiXCR was run by TCRdb on the 5' RACE reads, yielding one entry per CDR3 protein. The repertoire holds about 9,800 distinct CDR3 sequences, approximately 58% seen once, with 25% to 35% in the top ten. This clonotype was counted only a few times. Its antigen is not identified. This beta chain is an unintended read in a library built for alpha chains; its size means little. Documented time point: sample taken at primary tumor resection. The approximately 72 donors had untreated early-stage non-small cell lung cancer. CDR1 LGHNA and CDR2 YSLEER come from the germline V gene. There are 13 residues in the CDR3. Deletions cut 4 bases from V and 5 bases from J, with 9 bases between. Notes on the study in general: One measure, the expanded intratumoral alpha and beta TCR count, tracked tumor mutation counts.

The V gene is TRBV4-3, the J gene TRBJ1-5, with D uncertain. The sequence was collected from a female donor with early-stage non-small cell lung cancer. Here the sequenced sample was lung tumor tissue, taken at surgery. DNA of the CDR3: TGCGCCAGCAGCCTATCCGCGGATCAGCCCCAGCATTTT. Encoded protein: CASSLSADQPQHF.